This entry concerns a single T cell receptor beta chain. The data stem from a study of blood T cell repertoires in COVID-19. Background on the study: Acute-phase and convalescent COVID-19 samples originated in the United States, Italy and Spain. PBMCs, B-cell-depleted T cells, or T cells were the source of the cDNA or gDNA that made up the material.

Per germline, CDR1 MNHEY and CDR2 SMNVEV (reference sequence). The CDR3 contains 17 residues. V lost 3 bases, J lost 0 bases, and 5 bases stayed unmatched. Original handling: Reference gene primer amplification gave estimated nucleated cell counts. Assay used: immunoSEQ multiplex PCR; TCRdb lists only in-frame clones, some missing. The DNA was the basis for D and trimming; V, J and clone size are from that table. The sample records some 240,000 clones, approximately 80% being singletons. The chain couples TRBV27 to TRBJ2-7, with 13 bases aligning to TRBD2. The clonotype originates from a woman aged 40 to 50 who had recovered from COVID-19. The sequenced material came from peripheral blood. This CDR3 reads CASSLGLAGRNSYEQYF. As DNA, the CDR3 is TGTGCCAGCAGTTTGGGACTAGCGGGGAGGAACTCCTACGAGCAGTACTTC.